This TCR beta chain comes out of a study of T cells of healthy individuals. At least ten counts were recorded for this clonotype. TCRdb re-called the 5' RACE reads through MiXCR, storing one row per CDR3 protein. The sample shows 53,000 or so distinct CDR3 sequences, roughly 14% of them seen only once. This CDR3 contains 14 residues. Trimming removed 9 bases from V and 4 bases from J, with 18 bases in between. Germline V gives CDR1 SEHNR, CDR2 FQNEAQ (reference sequence). The genes are TRBV7-9 and TRBJ2-5; D might be TRBD1 (6 bases). The origin of this receptor is a human donor in good health. In DNA form, the CDR3 reads TGTGCCAGTGGAGCTAGTTGGGGGCGAGAGACCCAGTACTTC. This gives the protein CASGASWGRETQYF.